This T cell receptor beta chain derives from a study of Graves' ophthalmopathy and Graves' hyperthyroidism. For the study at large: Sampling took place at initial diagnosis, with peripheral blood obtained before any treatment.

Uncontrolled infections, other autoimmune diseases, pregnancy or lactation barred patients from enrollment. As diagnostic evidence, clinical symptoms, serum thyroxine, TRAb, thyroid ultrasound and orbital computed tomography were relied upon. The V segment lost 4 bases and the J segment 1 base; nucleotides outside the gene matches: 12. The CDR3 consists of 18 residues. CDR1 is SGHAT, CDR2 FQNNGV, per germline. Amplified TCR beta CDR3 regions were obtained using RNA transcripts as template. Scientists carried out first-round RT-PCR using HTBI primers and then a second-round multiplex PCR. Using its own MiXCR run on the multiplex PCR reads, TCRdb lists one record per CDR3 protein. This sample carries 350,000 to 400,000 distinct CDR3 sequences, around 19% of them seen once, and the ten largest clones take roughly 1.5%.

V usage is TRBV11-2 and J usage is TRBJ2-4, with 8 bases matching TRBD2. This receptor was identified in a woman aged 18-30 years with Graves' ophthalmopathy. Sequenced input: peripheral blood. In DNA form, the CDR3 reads TGTGCCAGCAGCTCCCCCTTTTTGCGGGAGGCGGCCAAAAACATTCAGTACTTC. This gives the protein CASSSPFLREAAKNIQYF.